This T cell receptor (beta chain) was profiled in a study of blood T cell repertoires in COVID-19. This CDR3 is built from 15 residues. The J segment lost 7 bases and the V segment lost 7 bases, leaving 5 bases of the junction unmatched. CDR1 is SNHLY, CDR2 FYNNEI, per germline. Sequencing was performed with immunoSEQ multiplex PCR; in TCRdb, only in-frame clones are kept and a portion is missing. Of a few hundred thousand clones listed, roughly 84% are singletons. Material for sequencing was PBMCs or T cells enriched from blood (not recorded which). This TCR was sampled from a woman between 25 and 40 years old who had recovered from COVID-19. The chain links TRBV2 to TRBJ2-1; 15 bases fit TRBD2. The CDR3 reads CASMRTSGGANEQFF. The CDR3 nucleotides are TGTGCCAGCATGAGGACTAGCGGGGGGGCAAATGAGCAGTTCTTC.